Below, 11 T cell receptor beta chains from the same sample are listed, as sequenced in a study of cytomegalovirus exposure and HLA in healthy donors. The study ran its PCR with 60 Vbeta and 13 Jbeta primers. This table comes from immunoSEQ multiplex PCR, and its TCRdb copy is limited to in-frame clones, with some not included. This sample yields 95,000 to 130,000 clones, of which 81% are seen a single time; roughly 3.9% belongs to the top ten. The sequencing input was PBMCs. These receptors originate from a woman in her 30s in good health and CMV-seronegative.

This sequence joins TRBV19 and TRBJ2-7; tentative D call: TRBD1 (6 bases). The CDR3 consists of 13 residues. Germline CDR1 is LNHDA and CDR2 is SQIVND (reference sequence). V was cut by 6 bases and J by 3 bases, with 12 bases left in between. DNA of the CDR3: TGTGCCAGTAGCCCGGGACAAGACTACGAGCAGTACTTC. It translates to CASSPGQDYEQYF.

This chain joins TRBV11-2 and TRBJ2-5; 10 bases line up with TRBD1. Looked up from germline, CDR1 is SGHAT and CDR2 is FQNNGV. After removal of 5 bases from V and 5 bases from J, the junction contained 8 bases not matched to a gene. The CDR3 runs to 15 residues. The CDR3 is CASSIVTGGVETQYF. Here the CDR3 DNA reads TGTGCCAGCAGCATCGTGACAGGGGGCGTGGAGACCCAGTACTTC.

CDR3 residues: CASSVVGTGKTETQYF. In DNA, the CDR3 is TGTGCCAGCAGCGTAGTCGGGACAGGGAAAACAGAGACCCAGTACTTC. The chain employs TRBV9 and TRBJ2-5, with TRBD1 identical over 9 bases. Germline V lookup: CDR1 SGDLS, CDR2 YYNGEE. With 0 bases clipped from V and 4 bases from J, the junction kept 7 bases outside the gene matches. The CDR3 is made up of 16 amino acids. Filled out from reference TRBV9 and TRBJ2-5, the complete variable domain reads DSGVTQTPKHLITATGQRVTLRCSPRSGDLSVYWYQQSLDQGLQFLIQYYNGEERAKGNILERFSAQQFPDLHSELNLSSLELGDSALYFCASSVVGTGKTETQYFGPGTRLLVL.

The chain joins TRBV9 to TRBJ2-3; D is uncertain. Deletions cut 1 base from V and 2 bases from J, with 11 bases between. Per germline, CDR1 SGDLS and CDR2 YYNGEE. This CDR3 spans 15 amino acids. DNA for the CDR3: TGTGCCAGCAGCGTACTGGGTGACTCCACAGATACGCAGTATTTT. Protein: CASSVLGDSTDTQYF.

The count of this clone is one. The genes are TRBV11-3 and TRBJ2-3; 8 nucleotides match TRBD2. The CDR3 length is 16 residues. V shed 3 bases and J 3 bases; nucleotides not matched to a gene: 8. The V gene's germline CDR1 is SGHNT and CDR2 YENEEA. The CDR3 DNA reads TGTGCCAGCAGCTTCTCGATGTCGGGAGGGACAGATACGCAGTATTTT. Its protein product is CASSFSMSGGTDTQYF.

This clone was recorded a few times. This chain joins TRBV27 and TRBJ2-5, with 9 bases fitting TRBD1. Germline V gene sequence: CDR1 MNHEY, CDR2 SMNVEV (reference sequence). This CDR3 is 14 amino acids long. The J segment lost 11 bases and the V segment lost 8 bases, leaving 15 bases of the junction unmatched. CDR3 loop: CASVQGTGPGEQYF. CDR3 DNA sequence: TGTGCCAGCGTACAGGGGACAGGGCCGGGGGAGCAGTACTTC.

The V call is TRBV28, the J call TRBJ2-1; the match to TRBD1 covers 9 bases. The CDR3 is 15 amino acids. Germline lookup yields CDR1 MDHEN and CDR2 SYDVKM. With 7 bases clipped from V and 5 bases from J, the junction kept 9 bases outside the gene matches. The CDR3: CASTLRTGVNNEQFF. In DNA form, the CDR3 reads TGTGCCAGCACCCTAAGGACAGGGGTCAACAATGAGCAGTTCTTC.

On this clone: The junction shows a germline mismatch at one end, possibly a read error. This sequence joins TRBV9 and TRBJ1-1; D call uncertain. CDR3 length: 13 amino acids. Germline values: CDR1 SGDLS, CDR2 YYNGEE. The CDR3 reads CAGSVRLDTEAFF. The CDR3 DNA is TGTGCCGGCAGCGTACGGCTAGACACTGAAGCTTTCTTT.

This clone has more than one count but fewer than ten. This sequence joins TRBV2 and TRBJ2-3; D possibly corresponds to TRBD2 (6 bases). The CDR3 length is 17 residues. V dropped 6 bases and J dropped 7 bases, with 26 bases sitting between them. CDR1 and CDR2 (germline): SNHLY, FYNNEI. The CDR3 region has the DNA TGTGCCAGCAGGCAGGGATTGAGAGCGGGCTTGAAGCATACGCAGTATTTT. Residues: CASRQGLRAGLKHTQYF.

CDR3 amino acids: CAWRASGSRNQYF. In DNA, the CDR3 is TGTGCCTGGAGGGCTAGCGGGAGCCGCAACCAGTACTTC. The chain uses TRBV30 and TRBJ2-5; 10 positions match TRBD2. In germline, CDR1 is GTSNPN, CDR2 SVGIG (reference sequence). CDR3 size: 13 residues. V dropped 3 bases and J dropped 10; count of bases not matched to a gene: 8.

The chain carries TRBV2 and TRBJ2-3, with 8 nucleotides matching TRBD2. Germline V gene data show CDR1 as SNHLY and CDR2 as FYNNEI. This CDR3 comprises 17 residues. J gave up 1 base and V 2 bases, and 8 bases lay outside the gene matches. The CDR3 reads CASSEMSAGGRTDTQYF. In nucleotides, the CDR3 is TGTGCCAGCAGTGAAATGTCGGCGGGAGGTCGCACAGATACGCAGTATTTT.